This section outlines one T cell receptor (beta chain) sequence together with its context. The target antigen is unknown. Germline V gene data show CDR1 as SGDLS and CDR2 as YYNGEE. The CDR3 has 14 amino acids. V gave up 3 bases and J gave up 2 bases, with 11 bases separating them. This entry comes from a study of regulatory and conventional T cells in RAG deficiency. Study-wide points: Patient subsets had shorter CDR3s; Omenn Treg-Tconv overlap exceeded 75%.

Some clones are missing from TCRdb's copy, which holds only in-frame ones; the method was immunoSEQ multiplex PCR. The sample gives 25,000 to 35,000 clones, 90% to 95% of which show up once; 0.15% to 0.2% is in the top ten. Genomic DNA came from blood conventional CD4+ T cells gated CD25-low CD127-high. These data also formed part of another study, on regulatory T cells. That study adds: Primers: 52 TRBV forward and 13 TRBJ reverse.

The sequence derives from a human donor in good health. Sequenced sample: CD25- CD4+ T cells sorted from blood. This chain connects TRBV9 to TRBJ1-2, with D maybe TRBD1 (6 bases). The CDR3 coding sequence is TGTGCCAGCAGCGCAACAGGACAGAACTATGGCTACACCTTC. It codes for CASSATGQNYGYTF. The variable domain in full, completed from reference TRBV9 and TRBJ1-2, reads DSGVTQTPKHLITATGQRVTLRCSPRSGDLSVYWYQQSLDQGLQFLIQYYNGEERAKGNILERFSAQQFPDLHSELNLSSLELGDSALYFCASSATGQNYGYTFGSGTRLTVV.